This note documents a single TCR beta chain sequence. Cyclophosphamide on days +3 and +4 followed busulfan-fludarabine conditioning and a marrow graft. This entry belongs to a study of T cells after posttransplantation cyclophosphamide. Germline V gene sequence: CDR1 WSHSY, CDR2 SAAADI. V lost 2 bases and J 4 bases, leaving 14 bases between the germline ends. The CDR3 totals 16 residues. The protocol was immunoSEQ multiplex PCR, while the TCRdb copy is restricted to in-frame clones and leaves out a portion. This sample has approximately 3,100 clones; more than 80% occur once, and the top ten carry 7%.

The sequences come from PBMCs, collected after allogeneic stem cell transplant with posttransplant cyclophosphamide. The receptor's source is a female patient between 50 and 60 years old who received an allogeneic stem cell transplant from an unrelated donor, was CMV-positive, and had acute and chronic GVHD. Some of the T cells might come from the graft donor. The genes are TRBV10-2 and TRBJ2-2, with D perhaps TRBD1 (5 bases). The DNA of the CDR3 is TGCGCCAGCAGTGAGGGTTGGGGCTTCGGCACCGGGGAGCTGTTTTTT. Translation: CASSEGWGFGTGELFF.